This T cell receptor (beta chain) is from a study of CD4 T cells in relation to SARS-CoV-2 and coronaviruses (dated by TCRdb to the early 2020s). Study-level background: In the ViraFEST assay, PBMCs were cultured with antigen for under twelve days, after which TCR beta CDR3s were sequenced to identify antigen-specific clonal expansions. A different, Illumina-based TCR-beta assay was used to sequence expansion assays from other donors in the study. Memory CD4+ T cell crossreactivity between SARS-CoV-2 and common cold coronavirus spike proteins was assessed at the TCR clonotype level in the study. An HIV-1 Nef peptide pool or a no-peptide culture served as the negative reference condition. The Adaptive Biotechnologies TCR-sequencing kit was used to sequence samples from a few pre-COVID donors and the naive versus memory experiments, while other data came from Illumina-based sequencing. HLA restriction was mapped for shared crossreactive spike epitopes using patient-derived lymphoblastoid cell lines. Points the paper makes about the study in general: Crossreactive clones showed significantly weaker SARS-CoV-2-driven expansion than monoreactive clones, consistent with antigenic imprinting. Memory CD4+ clonotypes crossrecognizing SARS-CoV-2 and at least one common cold coronavirus spike were found in 60% to 75% of donors. Small numbers of patients and of tested TCRs limited the study. Pre-pandemic and post-infection samples were not both contributed by any donor, so tracing of the source of pre-existing responses was limited. Crossreactivity analysis was centred on spike protein, so crossreactivity against other viral proteins was not assessed.

The germline V gene encodes CDR1 LGHNT and CDR2 FRNRAP. V and J lose 3 bases and 4 bases, and a span of 4 bases separates them. The CDR3 numbers 12 residues from cysteine through phenylalanine. CDR3 DNA only is kept here, 36 bases in frame from base 1. Turning to this clone: What this receptor recognizes is not known. No quality values exist for individual bases; no much larger clone is one base distant.

The method behind the library was the immunoSEQ multiplex PCR assay. Per the authors' processing: During preprocessing, nonproductive sequences were removed, along with CDR3s that did not begin with C, did not end with F or W, or were shorter than 7 amino acids. The MANAFEST web app was used to call antigen-specific clonotypes on the basis of expansion compared with the reference and with other culture wells. A clone was considered positive if the clone showed significant expansion compared with the reference culture in 2 of 3 replicate wells at an FDR below 0.05. A further requirement for positive clones was significant expansion compared with all other tandem wells, along with an odds ratio above 5. After three terminal residues were trimmed from each end, CDR3 homology was quantified as pairwise Levenshtein distance using the stringdist R package. TCRdb limited this immuneACCESS table to in-frame rearrangements with V and J called. A share of clones is missing; checked studies link under half to unresolved V genes, and the rest is unexplained. From that table come the V and J calls and clone size; the DNA was used to work out D and trimming. A total of about 26,000 clones appear in this sample, about 81% of them only once. The top ten constitute about an eighth of the sample.

CD4+ T cells from unexposed donors were collected before the COVID-19 pandemic (2011-2018). The EasySep CD4+ T cell isolation kit was used to isolate CD4+ T cells once the cultures had run for approximately ten days. As far as cell numbers permitted, CD4+ T cells from unexposed donors were tested for reactivity against SARS-CoV-2 S and N as well as four spike pools from common cold coronaviruses. PBMCs were cultured at two million per well in IMDM supplemented with 5% human AB serum and 8 to 10 IU/ml IL-2. Half of the culture medium was replaced with fresh IL-2-containing medium on days 3 and 7. Each peptide culture condition was generally run in triplicate replicate wells. The leukapheresis product for the unexposed donors was obtained through commercial purchase. PBMCs were isolated from leukapheresis product or whole blood by Ficoll-Paque PLUS gradient centrifugation. PBMCs were either cryopreserved at -140°C or used fresh in the expansion assay. The QIAamp Micro DNA Kit was used to extract genomic DNA from the CD4+ T cells.

This clonotype was sampled from a human donor in good health. Sequenced: CD4+ T cells from PBMCs, cultured in vitro. The chain is made from TRBV12-5 and TRBJ1-5, with the D gene not confidently named. The encoded CDR3 is CASGFENQPQHF. The nucleotide sequence is given as TGTGCTAGTGGTTTTGAAAATCAGCCCCAGCATTTT.